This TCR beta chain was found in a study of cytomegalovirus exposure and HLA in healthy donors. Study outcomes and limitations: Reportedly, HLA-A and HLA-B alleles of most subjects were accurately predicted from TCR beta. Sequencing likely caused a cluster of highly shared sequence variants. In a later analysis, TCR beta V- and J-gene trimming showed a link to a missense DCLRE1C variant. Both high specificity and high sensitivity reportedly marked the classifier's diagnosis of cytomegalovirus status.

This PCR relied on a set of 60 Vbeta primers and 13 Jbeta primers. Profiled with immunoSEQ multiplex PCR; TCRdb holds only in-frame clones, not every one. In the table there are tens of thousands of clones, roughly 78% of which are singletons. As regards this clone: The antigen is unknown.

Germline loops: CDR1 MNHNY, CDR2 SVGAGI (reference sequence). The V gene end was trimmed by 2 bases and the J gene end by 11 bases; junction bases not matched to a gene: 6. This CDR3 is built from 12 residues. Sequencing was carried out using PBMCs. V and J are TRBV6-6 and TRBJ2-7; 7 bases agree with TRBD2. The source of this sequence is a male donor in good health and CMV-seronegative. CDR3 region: CASSYGRDYKYF. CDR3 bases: TGTGCCAGCAGTTACGGCAGGGACTACAAGTACTTC.